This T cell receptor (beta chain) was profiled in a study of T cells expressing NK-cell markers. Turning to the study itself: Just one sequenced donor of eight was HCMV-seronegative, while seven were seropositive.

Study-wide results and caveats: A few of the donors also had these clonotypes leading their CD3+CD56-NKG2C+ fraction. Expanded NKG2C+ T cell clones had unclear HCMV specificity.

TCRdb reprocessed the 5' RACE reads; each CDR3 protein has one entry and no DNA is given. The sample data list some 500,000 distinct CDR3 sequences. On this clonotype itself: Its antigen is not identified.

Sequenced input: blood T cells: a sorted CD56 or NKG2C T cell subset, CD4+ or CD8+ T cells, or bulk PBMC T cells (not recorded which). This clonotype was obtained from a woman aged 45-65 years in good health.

The CDR3 region is CASSRQPPGFYNEQFF. The chain carries TRBV5-1 and TRBJ2-1; the D gene TCRdb calls, TRBD1, cannot be checked with no DNA. From germline, CDR1 is SGHRS and CDR2 YFSETQ. CDR3 length: 16 amino acids. Full variable domain (rest looked up from reference TRBV5-1 and TRBJ2-1): KAGVTQTPRYLIKTRGQQVTLSCSPISGHRSVSWYQQTPGQGLQFLFEYFSETQRNKGNFPGRFSGRQFSNSRSEMNVSTLELGDSALYLCASSRQPPGFYNEQFFGPGTRLTVL.